The 28 T cell receptor beta chains listed next were all sequenced from one sample in a study of shared clonotypes between healthy human individuals. Data came from immunoSEQ multiplex PCR; TCRdb stores just in-frame clones and leaves some out. The sample has about 1.1 million clones, 70% to 85% seen once. Sequencing was carried out using memory CD4+ T cells from PBMCs. Subset of the sample: CD45RA-negative fraction. Receptors were obtained from a man younger than 30 in good health. Some clones in this sample may be carry-over from other donors' samples.

V gene TRBV6-6 combines with J gene TRBJ2-5; D is ambiguous. The CDR3 has 14 residues. The V gene's germline CDR1 is MNHNY and CDR2 SVGAGI (reference sequence). V gave up 0 bases and J gave up 2 bases, with 7 bases separating them. The CDR3 nucleotides are TGTGCCAGCAGTTACTCCCGGGCGCAAGAGACCCAGTACTTC. As protein: CASSYSRAQETQYF.

The chain employs TRBV5-1 and TRBJ2-5; perhaps D is TRBD1 or TRBD2 (5 bases each). The CDR3 spans 14 residues. The ends were cut back, 5 bases at V and 2 bases at J, with 13 bases in the middle. Germline V lookup: CDR1 SGHRS, CDR2 YFSETQ. The DNA of the CDR3 is TGCGCCAGCAGTCTGGGGGTTTCTCAAGAGACCCAGTACTTC. Its protein product is CASSLGVSQETQYF. Complete variable domain (other parts from reference TRBV5-1 and TRBJ2-5): KAGVTQTPRYLIKTRGQQVTLSCSPISGHRSVSWYQQTPGQGLQFLFEYFSETQRNKGNFPGRFSGRQFSNSRSEMNVSTLELGDSALYLCASSLGVSQETQYFGPGTRLLVL.

The rearrangement uses TRBV14 and TRBJ1-3; tentatively, D is TRBD1 (6 bases). Trimming pared 1 base from V and 4 bases from J, leaving 11 bases between. The CDR3 is 15 residues long. Looked up from germline, CDR1 is SGHDN and CDR2 is FVKESK. CDR3 in amino acids: CASSQARTVGNTIYF. As DNA, the CDR3 is TGTGCCAGCAGCCAAGCCCGGACAGTCGGAAACACCATATATTTT.

The chain combines TRBV30 with TRBJ1-3; D is possibly TRBD1 (5 bases). V was shortened by 3 bases and J by 4 bases, with 7 bases between the two germline ends. In germline, CDR1 is GTSNPN, CDR2 SVGIG (reference sequence). This CDR3 contains 12 residues. This CDR3 reads CAWSWDGNTIYF. CDR3 nucleotides: TGTGCCTGGAGCTGGGACGGAAACACCATATATTTT.

The gene calls are TRBV11-2 and TRBJ2-1; D call uncertain. V gave up 5 bases and J gave up 7 bases, with 15 bases separating them. The CDR3 has 14 amino acids. Germline V CDR1 and CDR2: SGHAT, FQNNGV. CDR3 DNA: TGTGCCAGCAGCGAACGATATATTGGGAATGAGCAGTTCTTC. This sequence encodes CASSERYIGNEQFF.

The chain carries TRBV29-1 and TRBJ2-1; no definite D call. V lost 1 base and J 4 bases, leaving 2 bases between the germline ends. CDR1 and CDR2 from the germline V gene are SQVTM and ANQGSEA. The CDR3 totals 11 residues. For the CDR3, the DNA is TGCAGCGTTGAAGGGTACAATGAGCAGTTCTTC. Translating it yields CSVEGYNEQFF.

A note on this clone: This clone may be a read error of a much larger clone one base away. The chain combines TRBV11-3 with TRBJ2-7; D gene uncertain. Trimming left V 0 bases short and J 3 bases short, with 3 bases between. Germline values: CDR1 SGHNT, CDR2 YENEEA. There are 12 residues in the CDR3. The DNA of the CDR3 is TGTGCCAGCAGCTTAGACTACTACGAGCAGTACTTC. Amino acid sequence: CASSLDYYEQYF.

This chain uses TRBV18 with TRBJ1-1; D is possibly TRBD1 (5 bases). The V end was cut by 3 bases, the J end by 4 bases, with 15 bases between. The CDR3 covers 15 residues. Germline V lookup: CDR1 KGHSH, CDR2 LQKENI. CDR3 sequence: CASSPPDGGSTEAFF. The CDR3 DNA reads as TGTGCCAGCTCACCCCCGGACGGGGGTAGCACTGAAGCTTTCTTT.

This clone was detected only a few times. J is TRBJ1-2 and V is TRBV29-1; D remains unclear. Trimming cost V 7 bases and J 3 bases, with 12 bases left between them. From germline, CDR1 is SQVTM and CDR2 ANQGSEA. This CDR3 comprises 12 residues. The CDR3 protein is CSGSENDYGYTF. CDR3 DNA: TGCAGCGGAAGTGAAAACGACTATGGCTACACCTTC.

This clone was detected a few times. The genes are TRBV7-2 and TRBJ2-5; the match to TRBD2 covers 9 bases. This CDR3 region has 15 residues. Trimming at V came to 5 bases and at J to 3 bases, leaving 7 bases not matched to a gene. The germline V gene has CDR1 SGHTA and CDR2 FQGNSA. DNA for the CDR3: TGTGCCAGCAGCAATAGCGGGAGTGGGGAAGAGACCCAGTACTTC. Translating it yields CASSNSGSGEETQYF. Looking up the rest from reference TRBV7-2 and TRBJ2-5 gives the full variable domain: GAGVSQSPSNKVTEKGKDVELRCDPISGHTALYWYRQSLGQGLEFLIYFQGNSAPDKSGLPSDRFSAERTGGSVSTLTIQRTQQEDSAVYLCASSNSGSGEETQYFGPGTRLLVL.

There are a few counts of this clone. The rearrangement links TRBV19 to TRBJ2-7; 14 bases agree with TRBD2. The CDR3 is 16 residues long. V lost 3 bases to trimming and J lost 2 bases; unmatched junction nucleotides: 3. The germline CDR1 and CDR2 sequences are LNHDA and SQIVND (reference sequence). CDR3 sequence (DNA): TGTGCCAGTAGTATGGGACTAGCGGGAGTACCCTACGAGCAGTACTTC. Protein product: CASSMGLAGVPYEQYF.

Written as DNA, the CDR3 is TGCGCCAGCAGCCTGCAGGGCGGTGGGACTGAAGCTTTCTTT. It translates to CASSLQGGGTEAFF. This sequence joins TRBV5-1 and TRBJ1-1, with D possibly matching TRBD1 (5 bases). Trimming pared 4 bases from V and 5 bases from J, leaving 15 bases between. Germline CDR1 and CDR2: SGHRS and YFSETQ. This CDR3 has 14 residues.

The V call is TRBV30, the J call TRBJ1-2; D unresolved. V dropped 6 bases and J dropped 7 bases, with 15 bases sitting between them. CDR1 is GTSNPN and CDR2 is SVGIG in the germline V gene (reference sequence). The CDR3 totals 12 residues. This chain's CDR3 is CACSRQSSGYTF. The CDR3 region has the DNA TGTGCCTGTAGCCGGCAGTCCTCTGGCTACACCTTC.

The chain is built from TRBV5-1 and TRBJ1-2, with TRBD1 as a possible D gene (5 bases). CDR1 and CDR2 (germline): SGHRS, YFSETQ. V was shortened by 1 base and J by 0 bases, with 13 bases between the two germline ends. The CDR3 length is 16 residues. The CDR3 coding sequence is TGCGCCAGCAGCTTGACAGGCCTAATCCCTAACTATGGCTACACCTTC. Amino acids: CASSLTGLIPNYGYTF.

The chain links TRBV9 to TRBJ1-2; 7 nucleotides agree with TRBD1. Germline V gene lookup returns CDR1 SGDLS and CDR2 YYNGEE. The CDR3 spans 13 residues. Losses at the gene ends were 6 bases for V and 0 bases for J; bases not matched to a gene: 2. The CDR3 here is CASNRGANYGYTF. The CDR3 nucleotides read TGTGCCAGCAACAGGGGAGCTAACTATGGCTACACCTTC.

Remarks on this clone: The same CDR3 can be traced to other DNA sequences in this sample. The chain uses TRBV5-1 and TRBJ2-5; 9 nucleotides align to TRBD2. V gave up 1 base and J gave up 2 bases; unmatched junction bases: 3. The CDR3 spans 15 residues. The germline CDR1 and CDR2 sequences are SGHRS and YFSETQ. CDR3 DNA sequence: TGCGCCAGCAGCTTGAGAGCGGGAGGACAAGAGACCCAGTACTTC. Encoded protein: CASSLRAGGQETQYF.

The V call is TRBV29-1, the J call TRBJ2-1; TRBD1 matches 9 bases. Germline CDR1 and CDR2: SQVTM and ANQGSEA. Trimming took 4 bases from V and 9 from J; bases not matched to a gene: 7. The length of the CDR3 is 13 residues. The CDR3 spells CSVGRDRAFEQFF. The CDR3 DNA follows: TGCAGCGTTGGCCGGGACAGGGCGTTTGAGCAGTTCTTC.

V and J are TRBV19 and TRBJ2-1; 10 bases map to TRBD2. The V gene's germline CDR1 is LNHDA and CDR2 SQIVND (reference sequence). This CDR3 is 17 amino acids long. Trimming cost V 1 base and J 3 bases; bases outside gene matches: 6. DNA for the CDR3: TGTGCCAGTAGTATAGTTTCTAGCGGGAGAGGCTACAATGAGCAGTTCTTC. Translation gives CASSIVSSGRGYNEQFF.

The rearrangement uses TRBV5-1 and TRBJ2-2, with 7 nucleotides matching TRBD1. CDR1 and CDR2 from the germline V gene are SGHRS and YFSETQ. Trimming took 4 bases from V and 3 from J; bases not matched to a gene: 9. This CDR3 region has 16 residues. The CDR3 nucleotides read TGCGCCAGCAGCAAGACAGGGAGACAAGACACCGGGGAGCTGTTTTTT. Amino acids: CASSKTGRQDTGELFF. Complete variable domain (other parts from reference TRBV5-1 and TRBJ2-2): KAGVTQTPRYLIKTRGQQVTLSCSPISGHRSVSWYQQTPGQGLQFLFEYFSETQRNKGNFPGRFSGRQFSNSRSEMNVSTLELGDSALYLCASSKTGRQDTGELFFGEGSRLTVL.

CDR3 sequence: CASSPPGLAGGTNEQFF. The CDR3 DNA reads as TGTGCCAGCTCACCACCGGGACTAGCGGGAGGAACTAATGAGCAGTTCTTC. The V call is TRBV18, the J call TRBJ2-1, with 15 bases that match TRBD2. Germline V CDR1 and CDR2: KGHSH, LQKENI. There are 17 residues in the CDR3. The V and J ends lost 0 bases and 7 bases, in that order; junction bases with no gene match: 4.

The V gene is TRBV4-2, the J gene TRBJ1-2; D is ambiguous. The germline V gene has CDR1 LGHNA and CDR2 YNFKEQ. The germline V and J ends were trimmed by 5 bases and 7 bases, with 23 bases remaining between them. The CDR3 runs 16 residues. The CDR3 loop reads CASSWTDLIPEGGYTF. As DNA, the CDR3 is TGTGCCAGCAGCTGGACGGATTTAATCCCCGAGGGTGGCTACACCTTC.

This chain links TRBV11-1 with TRBJ1-1; D possibly corresponds to TRBD1 (5 bases). The CDR3 is made up of 14 amino acids. V lost 2 bases to trimming and J lost 5 bases, with 12 bases between them. The germline gives CDR1 SGHAT, CDR2 FQDESV (reference sequence). The CDR3 protein is CASSLRQAGTEAFF. DNA for the CDR3: TGTGCCAGCAGCTTAAGGCAGGCAGGGACTGAAGCTTTCTTT.

The chain couples TRBV5-1 to TRBJ2-3; D is perhaps TRBD2 (6 bases). The CDR3 totals 14 residues. CDR1 is SGHRS and CDR2 is YFSETQ in the germline V gene. With 3 bases removed from V and 0 bases from J, the gap between germline ends came to 8 bases. CDR3 in DNA: TGCGCCAGCAGCTGGAGCGGGAGCACAGATACGCAGTATTTT. As protein: CASSWSGSTDTQYF.

The chain recombines TRBV15 with TRBJ2-6; D unresolved. The CDR3 totals 17 residues. The V and J ends lost 2 bases and 2 bases respectively, with 13 bases between them. Germline V gives CDR1 LNHNV, CDR2 YYDKDF (reference sequence). The CDR3 coding sequence is TGTGCCACCAGCAGACCCCCACGGGTGGCTGGGGCCAACGTCCTGACTTTC. Translation: CATSRPPRVAGANVLTF.

This rearrangement joins TRBV7-3 to TRBJ1-5; no clear D gene. The germline V gene has CDR1 SGHTA and CDR2 FQGTGA. The germline V and J ends were trimmed by 1 base and 7 bases, with 8 bases remaining between them. This CDR3 has 13 amino acids. CDR3 coding DNA: TGTGCCAGCAGCTTAAATTCCCACCAGCCCCAGCATTTT. Amino acid sequence: CASSLNSHQPQHF.

This chain uses TRBV11-2 with TRBJ1-4; 7 nucleotides align to TRBD1. Per germline, CDR1 SGHAT and CDR2 FQNNGV. CDR3 length: 14 residues. The junction had 2 bases not matched to a gene; V was cut back by 2 bases and J by 5 bases. The chain's CDR3 is CASSLLQGNEKLFF. CDR3 in DNA: TGTGCCAGCAGCTTACTACAGGGGAATGAAAAACTGTTTTTT.

This chain uses TRBV28 with TRBJ2-3; 15 bases match TRBD2. The CDR3 loop spans 19 amino acids. Looked up from germline, CDR1 is MDHEN and CDR2 is SYDVKM. V shed 5 bases, J shed 0 bases, and the junction held 9 bases outside the gene matches. CDR3 residues: CASSQTGTSGRRSTDTQYF. The CDR3 DNA sequence: TGTGCCAGCAGTCAAACCGGGACTAGCGGGAGGCGTAGCACAGATACGCAGTATTTT.

The chain uses TRBV10-3 and TRBJ2-7; 7 positions match TRBD1. The germline V gene has CDR1 ENHRY and CDR2 SYGVKD. The CDR3 extends over 13 amino acids. V was pared by 6 bases and J by 3 bases, with 5 bases of the junction left unmatched. The CDR3 reads CAISRTGDYEQYF. In nucleotides, the CDR3 is TGTGCCATCAGCCGGACAGGTGACTACGAGCAGTACTTC.